These 29 T cell receptor beta chains share one sample of origin, sequenced in a study of T cells after yellow fever vaccination. MiXCR was run by TCRdb on the 5' RACE reads, yielding one entry per CDR3 protein. Seen here are about 130,000 distinct CDR3 sequences, roughly 8.2% observed once, and the top ten hold almost 40%. The specimen comprised CD8+ T cells sorted from PBMCs, sampled on the day of the yellow fever booster vaccination. Every receptor here comes from a man aged 18 to 29 who received the YFV17D yellow fever vaccine.

V gene TRBV4-1 combines with J gene TRBJ2-2, with 11 bases lining up with TRBD1. Germline CDR1 and CDR2: MGHRA and YSYEKL. This CDR3 comprises 16 residues. The V and J ends lost 1 base and 6 bases, in that order; junction bases with no gene match: 4. CDR3 in DNA: TGCGCCAGCAGCCAAGTCGGGACAGGGGGTCCCGGGGAGCTGTTTTTT. It is translated as CASSQVGTGGPGELFF.

The chain uses TRBV4-1 and TRBJ2-4; D ambiguous. The CDR3 spans 14 residues. Germline V CDR1 and CDR2: MGHRA, YSYEKL. Trimming pared 1 base from V and 5 bases from J, leaving 9 bases between. CDR3 sequence (DNA): TGCGCCAGCAGCCAAGGGGTCCTCCAAAACATTCAGTACTTC. Protein: CASSQGVLQNIQYF.

The chain links TRBV28 to TRBJ2-1, with D possibly matching TRBD1 (6 bases). The CDR3 is 14 amino acids. Germline V gene data show CDR1 as MDHEN and CDR2 as SYDVKM. V was trimmed by 3 bases and J by 6 bases, leaving 12 bases between them. The CDR3 here is CASSFYRDTNEQFF. The CDR3, as DNA: TGTGCCAGCAGTTTCTACCGGGACACCAATGAGCAGTTCTTC.

This clonotype was counted a few times. The chain joins TRBV4-1 to TRBJ2-7; 8 bases map to TRBD1. V shed 0 bases, J shed 2 bases, and the junction held 6 bases outside the gene matches. The CDR3 spans 16 residues. Per germline, CDR1 MGHRA and CDR2 YSYEKL. CDR3 in amino acids: CASSQETTGATYEQYV. DNA for the CDR3: TGCGCCAGCAGCCAAGAAACGACAGGGGCGACCTACGAGCAGTACGTC.

A few counts support this clonotype. The chain uses TRBV12-3 or TRBV12-4 and TRBJ1-2; D is undetermined. Trimming took 6 bases from V and 5 from J, leaving 7 bases between them. The CDR3 runs 11 residues. For the CDR3, the DNA is TGTGCCAGCAGCTCACCGTATGGCTACACCTTC. The encoded protein is CASSSPYGYTF.

There are many counts of this clonotype. The V gene is TRBV4-3, the J gene TRBJ2-2; the match to TRBD1 covers 7 bases. The CDR3 spans 15 residues. With 0 bases clipped from V and 5 bases from J, the junction kept 3 bases outside the gene matches. Germline-derived CDR1 and CDR2 are LGHNA and YSLEER. The CDR3 protein is CASSQESGGTGELFF. CDR3 nucleotides: TGCGCCAGCAGCCAAGAATCAGGGGGAACCGGGGAGCTGTTTTTT.

This clonotype was counted between two and nine times. This sequence joins TRBV4-1 and TRBJ2-7; D gene unclear. V gave up 0 bases and J gave up 2 bases, with 8 bases separating them. Germline V gives CDR1 MGHRA, CDR2 YSYEKL. This CDR3 comprises 14 residues. The CDR3 is CASSQDHATYEQYV. CDR3 DNA sequence: TGCGCCAGCAGCCAAGACCACGCTACCTACGAGCAGTACGTC.

This clonotype came up a few times. The chain is built from TRBV3-1 and TRBJ2-4; D unresolved. Germline loops: CDR1 LGHDT, CDR2 YNNKEL (reference sequence). Trimming left V 0 bases short and J 0 bases short, with 12 bases between. The length of the CDR3 is 17 residues. The CDR3 region has the DNA TGTGCCAGCAGCCAAGATTTGGGCTCCCTAGCCAAAAACATTCAGTACTTC. As protein: CASSQDLGSLAKNIQYF.

The chain uses TRBV5-1 and TRBJ2-7; D unclear. CDR1 and CDR2 from the germline V gene are SGHRS and YFSETQ. The CDR3 length is 13 residues. Trimming took off 3 bases at V and 6 bases at J, with 13 bases between the two ends. This chain's CDR3 is CASSSLPGREQYV. The DNA of the CDR3 is TGCGCCAGCAGCTCCCTTCCGGGTCGCGAGCAGTACGTC.

This clonotype was observed a few times. This sequence joins TRBV6-2 or TRBV6-3 and TRBJ2-7; TRBD2 might be the D (6 bases). The CDR3 contains 13 residues. The ends were cut back, 6 bases at V and 2 bases at J, with 11 bases in the middle. Germline assignment: CDR1 MNHEY and CDR2 SVGEGT. The CDR3 DNA sequence: TGTGCCAGCAGCCCACCTAGCGCCTACGAGCAGTACGTC. This sequence encodes CASSPPSAYEQYV.

This chain links TRBV19 with TRBJ1-2, with a weak D call TRBD1 (5 bases). There are 14 residues in the CDR3. Germline V CDR1 and CDR2: LNHDA, SQIVND (reference sequence). Trimming cost V 3 bases and J 4 bases, with 12 bases left between them. The CDR3, as DNA: TGTGCCAGTAGTATGCCAGGGACCTCCTATGGCTACACCTTC. Encoded protein: CASSMPGTSYGYTF.

The V and J genes are TRBV9 and TRBJ1-6; no firm D call. The CDR3 has 15 residues. V gave up 0 bases and J gave up 9 bases, with 13 bases separating them. CDR1 is SGDLS and CDR2 is YYNGEE in the germline V gene. The CDR3 DNA is TGTGCCAGCAGCGTAGCTTCCCTGGGCGGTTCACCCCTCCACTTT. Amino acid sequence: CASSVASLGGSPLHF.

Only a few counts were recorded for this clonotype. The V and J genes are TRBV6-2 or TRBV6-3 and TRBJ1-1; a weak D match, TRBD1 (6 bases). This CDR3 is built from 14 residues. Deletions cut 7 bases from V and 6 bases from J, with 18 bases between. Looked up from germline, CDR1 is MNHEY and CDR2 is SVGEGT. The CDR3 DNA reads TGTGCCAGCATCCTAGACAGGCGTGGTGCTGAAGCTTTCTTT. Translated, it gives CASILDRRGAEAFF.

This clonotype was observed a handful of times. This chain connects TRBV10-3 to TRBJ2-7; D is undetermined. Germline lookup yields CDR1 ENHRY and CDR2 SYGVKD. The CDR3 has 13 residues. V was cut by 8 bases and J by 3 bases, with 14 bases left in between. CDR3: CAIGWAIDYEQYV. In DNA form, the CDR3 reads TGTGCCATCGGATGGGCGATTGACTACGAGCAGTACGTC.

The chain's CDR3 is CASSLRPYINRGEPLHF. The CDR3 DNA reads as TGTGCCAGCAGCCTCCGCCCTTATATCAACAGGGGTGAGCCCCTCCACTTT. The chain joins TRBV7-2 to TRBJ1-6; 7 bases match TRBD1. The CDR3 has 17 residues. Trimming at V came to 5 bases and at J to 13 bases, leaving 20 bases not matched to a gene. Germline CDR1 and CDR2: SGHTA and FQGNSA.

This clonotype was seen at least ten times. The chain combines TRBV5-1 with TRBJ2-3, with 9 bases identical to TRBD1. Looked up from germline, CDR1 is SGHRS and CDR2 is YFSETQ. The length of the CDR3 is 16 residues. J was trimmed by 4 bases and V by 4 bases; bases with no gene match: 10. The CDR3 DNA reads TGCGCCAGCAGCGTTCAAGTTACAGGGGGCGCAGATACGCAGTATTTT. Translation: CASSVQVTGGADTQYF.

This clonotype was seen a few times. V usage is TRBV4-3 and J usage is TRBJ1-2; no reliable D call. The V end was cut by 5 bases, the J end by 4 bases, with 20 bases between. CDR1 LGHNA and CDR2 YSLEER come from the germline V gene. This CDR3 has 16 residues. Here the CDR3 DNA reads TGCGCCAGCAGCTCTTATTCGAGCAACGATGGCTATGGCTACACCTTC. Translating gives CASSSYSSNDGYGYTF.

This clonotype was observed at least ten times. The genes are TRBV24-1 and TRBJ2-3; D is ambiguous. Germline CDR1 reads KGHDR; CDR2 reads SFDVKD. The CDR3 is made up of 14 amino acids. The V end was cut by 0 bases, the J end by 6 bases, with 9 bases between. The CDR3 protein is CATSDLPRSDTQYF. The CDR3 DNA follows: TGTGCCACCAGTGATTTGCCCCGGTCTGATACGCAGTATTTT.

This clonotype was seen just once. The V call is TRBV6-5, the J call TRBJ2-1, with 15 nucleotides matching TRBD2. Looked up from germline, CDR1 is MNHEY and CDR2 is SVGAGI. There are 20 residues in the CDR3. V was clipped by 5 bases and J by 5 bases; unmatched bases: 16. CDR3 in DNA: TGTGCCAGCAGTAGCTACCTCGGGACTAGCGGGGGGTTACCCCACAATGAGCAGTTCTTC. Translating gives CASSSYLGTSGGLPHNEQFF.

This clonotype has a handful of counts. The gene calls are TRBV19 and TRBJ2-6; TRBD2 might be the D (5 bases). The CDR3 has 16 amino acids. V lost 5 bases and J 0 bases, leaving 11 bases between the germline ends. The V gene's germline CDR1 is LNHDA and CDR2 SQIVND (reference sequence). Written as DNA, the CDR3 is TGTGCCAGTAGTCCGGGATCTTTCTCTGGGGCCAACGTCCTGACTTTC. This encodes CASSPGSFSGANVLTF.

The V gene is TRBV7-3, the J gene TRBJ2-1, with D unclear. Trimming took off 2 bases at V and 8 bases at J, with 7 bases between the two ends. Germline assignment: CDR1 SGHTA and CDR2 FQGTGA. The CDR3 runs to 12 residues. In DNA, the CDR3 is TGTGCCAGCAGCTTAGAGTCCGATGAGCAGTTCTTC. Its protein product is CASSLESDEQFF.

This clonotype has at least ten counts. CDR3 DNA sequence: TGTGCCAGCACCAAAGACGGCTACGGGTTAAATCAGCCCCAGCATTTT. Encoded protein: CASTKDGYGLNQPQHF. The V gene is TRBV6-6, the J gene TRBJ1-5; D unclear. With 7 bases removed from V and 4 bases from J, the gap between germline ends came to 20 bases. Germline V gene data show CDR1 as MNHNY and CDR2 as SVGAGI (reference sequence). This CDR3 contains 16 residues.

The J gene is TRBJ2-1, the V gene TRBV11-2, with D unresolved. Germline values: CDR1 SGHAT, CDR2 FQNNGV. Trimming cost V 5 bases and J 12 bases, with 14 bases left between them. The CDR3 has 12 residues. The CDR3 loop reads CASSLSLAGQFF. The CDR3 bases are TGTGCCAGCAGCCTATCGTTGGCTGGGCAGTTCTTC.

This clonotype was seen a handful of times. This chain connects TRBV5-8 to TRBJ1-5; the D gene is possibly TRBD1 (6 bases). Per germline, CDR1 SGHTS and CDR2 YDEGEE. V lost 4 bases, J lost 1 base, and 15 bases lay in between. This CDR3 has 16 residues. CDR3 DNA sequence: TGTGCCAGCAGCGAAGGTCAGGGGTGGAGCAATCAGCCCCAGCATTTT. This translates into CASSEGQGWSNQPQHF.

This clonotype was recorded many times. The genes are TRBV12-3 or TRBV12-4 and TRBJ2-5; D is unclear. This CDR3 is built from 15 residues. The ends were cut back, 0 bases at V and 2 bases at J, with 10 bases in the middle. The CDR3: CASSLARGAQETQYF. DNA for the CDR3: TGTGCCAGCAGTTTAGCGCGTGGAGCTCAAGAGACCCAGTACTTC.

This clonotype was seen at least ten times. CDR3 residues: CASSGLVTQYF. In DNA form, the CDR3 reads TGTGCCAGCAGCGGTCTAGTGACCCAGTACTTC. The chain recombines TRBV7-9 with TRBJ2-5; no clear D gene. V shed 5 bases and J shed 7 bases, with 8 bases lying between them. The CDR3 runs to 11 residues. Germline loops: CDR1 SEHNR, CDR2 FQNEAQ (reference sequence). The full variable domain, rest sourced from reference TRBV7-9 and TRBJ2-5, is DTGVSQNPRHKITKRGQNVTFRCDPISEHNRLYWYRQTLGQGPEFLTYFQNEAQLEKSRLLSDRFSAERPKGSFSTLEIQRTEQGDSAMYLCASSGLVTQYFGPGTRLLVL.

This clonotype has just a few counts. The rearrangement links TRBV6-2 or TRBV6-3 to TRBJ2-7; 9 bases line up with TRBD1. V was clipped by 7 bases and J by 3 bases; unmatched bases: 7. Looked up from germline, CDR1 is MNHEY and CDR2 is SVGEGT. The CDR3 is made up of 14 amino acids. The CDR3 sequence: CASTGTGSFYEQYV. The CDR3 nucleotides are TGTGCCAGCACCGGGACAGGGTCATTCTACGAGCAGTACGTC.

This clonotype has a handful of counts. The chain links TRBV4-3 to TRBJ2-2; the match to TRBD1 covers 10 bases. This CDR3 contains 16 residues. Germline trimming cut 2 bases from V and 6 bases from J; bases unmatched to any gene: 6. Germline V gene lookup returns CDR1 LGHNA and CDR2 YSLEER. The CDR3 DNA is TGCGCCAGCAGCCAATGGCGACAGGGGGCGTCCGGGGAGCTGTTTTTT. As protein: CASSQWRQGASGELFF.

This clonotype was detected ten times or more. The V and J genes are TRBV4-3 and TRBJ1-1; D uncertain. Germline lookup yields CDR1 LGHNA and CDR2 YSLEER. This CDR3 has 13 residues. Trimming cost V 1 base and J 6 bases, with 9 bases left between them. The CDR3 is CASSQARWSEAFF. CDR3 sequence (DNA): TGCGCCAGCAGCCAAGCTCGTTGGTCTGAAGCTTTCTTT.